This TCR beta chain was obtained from a study of CD8+CD57+ T cells in acquired aplastic anemia. Concerning this clonotype itself: Its antigen is unknown.

Germline assignment: CDR1 SEHNR and CDR2 FQNEAQ (reference sequence). V shed 5 bases, J shed 2 bases, and the junction held 3 bases outside the gene matches. This CDR3 region has 13 residues. Study-level results: Roughly 29 was the count of CD8+ CDR3 sequences that patients shared with controls. Researchers reported that CD8+ Simpson's diversity was not significantly different in patients versus controls.

Those patients picked for sequencing had displayed CD8+CD57+ cell expansion on flow cytometry. Severe acquired aplastic anemia was the diagnosis recorded for all patients. Researchers used genomic DNA as the template to profile TCR beta VDJ and CDR3. TCRdb re-called the reads through MiXCR, storing one row per CDR3 protein. The sample has 200,000 to 300,000 distinct CDR3 sequences; roughly 82% are singletons. The sequenced sample was sorted CD4+, CD8+, or CD8+CD57+ T cells (not recorded which) from PBMCs. This TCR was recovered from a human donor with aplastic anemia. The chain links TRBV7-9 to TRBJ2-7; TRBD1 matches at 7 bases. CDR3 sequence (DNA): TGTGCCAGCAGCCCGGGACAGACCTACGAGCAGTACGTC. Its translation: CASSPGQTYEQYV.